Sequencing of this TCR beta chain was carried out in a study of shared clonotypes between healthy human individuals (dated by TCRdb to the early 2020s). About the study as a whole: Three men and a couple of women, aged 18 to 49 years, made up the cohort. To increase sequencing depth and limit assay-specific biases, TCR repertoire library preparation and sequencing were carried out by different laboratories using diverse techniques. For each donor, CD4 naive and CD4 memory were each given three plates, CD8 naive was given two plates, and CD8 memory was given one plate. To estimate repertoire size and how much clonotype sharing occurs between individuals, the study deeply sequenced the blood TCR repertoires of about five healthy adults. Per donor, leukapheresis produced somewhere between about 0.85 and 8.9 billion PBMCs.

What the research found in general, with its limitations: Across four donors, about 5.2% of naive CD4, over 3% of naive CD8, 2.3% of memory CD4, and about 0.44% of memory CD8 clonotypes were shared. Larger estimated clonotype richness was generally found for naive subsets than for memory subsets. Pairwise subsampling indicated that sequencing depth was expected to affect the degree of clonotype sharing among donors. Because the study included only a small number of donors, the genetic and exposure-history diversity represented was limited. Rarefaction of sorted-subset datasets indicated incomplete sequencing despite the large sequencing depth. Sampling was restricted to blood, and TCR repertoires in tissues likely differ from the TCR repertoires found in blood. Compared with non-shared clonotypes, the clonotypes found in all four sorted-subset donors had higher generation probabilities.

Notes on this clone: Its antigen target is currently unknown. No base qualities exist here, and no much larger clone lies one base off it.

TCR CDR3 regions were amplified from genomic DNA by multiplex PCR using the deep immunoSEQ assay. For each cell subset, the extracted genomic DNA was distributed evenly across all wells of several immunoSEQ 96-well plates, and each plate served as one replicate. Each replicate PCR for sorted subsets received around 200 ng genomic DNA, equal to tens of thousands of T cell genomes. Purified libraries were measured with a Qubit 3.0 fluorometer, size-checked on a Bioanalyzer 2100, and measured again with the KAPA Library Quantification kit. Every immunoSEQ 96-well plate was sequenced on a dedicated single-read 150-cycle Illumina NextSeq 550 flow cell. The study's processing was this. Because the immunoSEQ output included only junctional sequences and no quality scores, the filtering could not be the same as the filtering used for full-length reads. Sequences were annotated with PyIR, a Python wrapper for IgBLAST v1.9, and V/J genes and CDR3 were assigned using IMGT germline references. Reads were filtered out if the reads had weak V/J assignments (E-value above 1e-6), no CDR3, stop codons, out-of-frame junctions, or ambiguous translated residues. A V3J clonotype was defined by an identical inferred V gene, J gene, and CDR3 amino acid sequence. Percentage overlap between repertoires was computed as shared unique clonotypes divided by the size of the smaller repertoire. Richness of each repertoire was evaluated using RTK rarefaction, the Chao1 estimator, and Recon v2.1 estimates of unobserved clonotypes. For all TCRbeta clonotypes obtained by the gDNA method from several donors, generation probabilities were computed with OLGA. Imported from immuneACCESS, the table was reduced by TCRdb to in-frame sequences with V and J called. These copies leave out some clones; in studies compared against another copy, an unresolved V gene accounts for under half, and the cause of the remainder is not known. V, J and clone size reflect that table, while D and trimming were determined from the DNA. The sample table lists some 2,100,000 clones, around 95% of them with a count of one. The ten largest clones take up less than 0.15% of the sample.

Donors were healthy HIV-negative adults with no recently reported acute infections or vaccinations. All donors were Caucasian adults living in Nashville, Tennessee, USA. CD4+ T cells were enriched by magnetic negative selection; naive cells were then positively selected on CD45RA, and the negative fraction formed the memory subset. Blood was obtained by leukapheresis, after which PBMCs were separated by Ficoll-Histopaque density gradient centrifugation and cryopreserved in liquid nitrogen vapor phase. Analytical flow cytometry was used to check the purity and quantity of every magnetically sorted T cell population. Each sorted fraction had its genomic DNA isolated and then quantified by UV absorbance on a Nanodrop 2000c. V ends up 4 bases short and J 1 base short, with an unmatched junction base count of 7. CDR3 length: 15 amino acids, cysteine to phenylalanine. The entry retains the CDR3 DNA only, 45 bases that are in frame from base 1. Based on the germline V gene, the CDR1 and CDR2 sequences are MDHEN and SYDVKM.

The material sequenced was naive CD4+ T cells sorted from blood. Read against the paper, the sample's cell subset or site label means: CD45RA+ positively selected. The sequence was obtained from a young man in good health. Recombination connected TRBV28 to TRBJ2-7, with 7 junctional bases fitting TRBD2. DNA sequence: TGTGCCAGCAGTTCCTGGCGGGGGAAGTCCTACGAGCAGTACTTC. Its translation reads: CASSSWRGKSYEQYF.